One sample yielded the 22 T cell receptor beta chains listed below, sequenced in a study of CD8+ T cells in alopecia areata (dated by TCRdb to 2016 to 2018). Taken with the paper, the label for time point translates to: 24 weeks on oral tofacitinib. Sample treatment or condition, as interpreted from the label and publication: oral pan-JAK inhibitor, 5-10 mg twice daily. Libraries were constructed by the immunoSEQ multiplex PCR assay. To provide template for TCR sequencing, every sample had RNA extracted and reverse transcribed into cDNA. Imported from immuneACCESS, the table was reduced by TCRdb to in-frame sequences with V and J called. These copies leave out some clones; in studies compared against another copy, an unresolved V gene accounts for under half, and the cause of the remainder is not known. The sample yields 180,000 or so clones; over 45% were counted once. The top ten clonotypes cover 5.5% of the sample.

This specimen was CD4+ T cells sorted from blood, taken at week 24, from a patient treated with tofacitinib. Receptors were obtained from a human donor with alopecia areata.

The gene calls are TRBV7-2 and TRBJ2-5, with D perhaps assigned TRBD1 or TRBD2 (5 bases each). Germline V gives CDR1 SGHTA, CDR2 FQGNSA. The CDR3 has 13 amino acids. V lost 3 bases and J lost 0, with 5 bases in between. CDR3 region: CASSLGDQETQYF. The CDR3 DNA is TGTGCCAGCAGCTTGGGGGACCAAGAGACCCAGTACTTC.

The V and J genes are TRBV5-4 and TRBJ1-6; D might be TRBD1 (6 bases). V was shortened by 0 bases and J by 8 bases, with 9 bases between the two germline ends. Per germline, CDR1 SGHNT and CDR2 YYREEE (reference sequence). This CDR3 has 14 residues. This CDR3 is CASSLERGYSPLHF. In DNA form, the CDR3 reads TGTGCCAGCAGCTTGGAAAGGGGGTATTCACCCCTCCACTTT.

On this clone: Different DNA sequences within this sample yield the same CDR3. CDR3 sequence reads: CASSLGSGETQYF. The CDR3 DNA sequence: TGCGCCAGCAGCTTGGGGAGCGGCGAGACCCAGTACTTC. The J gene is TRBJ2-5, the V gene TRBV5-1; D may be TRBD2 (5 bases). The CDR3 loop spans 13 amino acids. CDR1 is SGHRS, CDR2 YFSETQ, per germline. V lost 0 bases and J lost 5, with 8 bases in between.

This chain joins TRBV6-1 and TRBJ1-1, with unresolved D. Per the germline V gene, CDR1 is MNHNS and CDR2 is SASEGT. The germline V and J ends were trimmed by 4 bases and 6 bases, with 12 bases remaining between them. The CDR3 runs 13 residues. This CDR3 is CASSVWRPPEAFF. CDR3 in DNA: TGTGCCAGCAGTGTTTGGAGGCCTCCTGAAGCTTTCTTT.

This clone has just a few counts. The CDR3 DNA is TGTGCCAGCAGCTTAAGGGACCCTCTTCATGGCTACACCTTC. It specifies CASSLRDPLHGYTF. V gene TRBV7-2 combines with J gene TRBJ1-2, with D perhaps TRBD1 (5 bases). CDR3 length equals 14 residues. The V end was cut by 2 bases, the J end by 6 bases, with 13 bases between. Germline CDR1 is SGHTA and CDR2 is FQGNSA.

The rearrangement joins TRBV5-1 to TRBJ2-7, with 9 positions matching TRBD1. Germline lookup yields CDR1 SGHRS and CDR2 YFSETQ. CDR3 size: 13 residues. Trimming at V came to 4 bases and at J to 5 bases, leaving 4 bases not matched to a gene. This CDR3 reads CASSADRGNEQYF. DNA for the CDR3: TGCGCCAGCAGCGCGGACAGGGGCAACGAGCAGTACTTC. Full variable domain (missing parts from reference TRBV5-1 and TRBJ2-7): KAGVTQTPRYLIKTRGQQVTLSCSPISGHRSVSWYQQTPGQGLQFLFEYFSETQRNKGNFPGRFSGRQFSNSRSEMNVSTLELGDSALYLCASSADRGNEQYFGPGTRLTVT.

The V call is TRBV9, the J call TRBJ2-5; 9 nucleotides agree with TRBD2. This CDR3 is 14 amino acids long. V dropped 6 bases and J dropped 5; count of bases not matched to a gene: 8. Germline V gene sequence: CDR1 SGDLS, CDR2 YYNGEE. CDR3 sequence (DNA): TGTGCCAGCACCTTAGCGGGAGAGAAGGAGACCCAGTACTTC. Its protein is CASTLAGEKETQYF.

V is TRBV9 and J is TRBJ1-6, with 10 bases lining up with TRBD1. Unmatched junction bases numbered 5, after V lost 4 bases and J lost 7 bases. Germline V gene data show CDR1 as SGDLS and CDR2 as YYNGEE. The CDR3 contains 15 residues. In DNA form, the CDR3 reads TGTGCCAGCAGCTCCAGACAGGGGGCGAATTCACCCCTCCACTTT. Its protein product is CASSSRQGANSPLHF.

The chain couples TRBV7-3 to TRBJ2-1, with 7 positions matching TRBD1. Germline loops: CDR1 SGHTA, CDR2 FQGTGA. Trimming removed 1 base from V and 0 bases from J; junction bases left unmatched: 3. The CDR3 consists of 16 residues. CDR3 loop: CASSLSRDSSYNEQFF. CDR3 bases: TGTGCCAGCAGCTTAAGCCGGGACAGCTCCTACAATGAGCAGTTCTTC.

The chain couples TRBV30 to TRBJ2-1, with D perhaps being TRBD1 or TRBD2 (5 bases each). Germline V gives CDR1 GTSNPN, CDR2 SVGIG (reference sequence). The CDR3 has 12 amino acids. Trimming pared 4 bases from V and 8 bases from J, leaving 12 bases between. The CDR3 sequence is CAWTRGLDEQFF. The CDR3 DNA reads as TGTGCCTGGACGAGGGGCCTTGATGAGCAGTTCTTC. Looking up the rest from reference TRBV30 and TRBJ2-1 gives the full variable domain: SQTIHQWPATLVQPVGSPLSLECTVEGTSNPNLYWYRQAAGRGLQLLFYSVGIGQISSEVPQNLSASRPQDRQFILSSKKLLLSDSGFYLCAWTRGLDEQFFGPGTRLTVL.

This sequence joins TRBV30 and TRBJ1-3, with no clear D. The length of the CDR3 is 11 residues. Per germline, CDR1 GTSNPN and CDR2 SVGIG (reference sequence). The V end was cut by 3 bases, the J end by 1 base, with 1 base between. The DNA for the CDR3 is TGTGCCTGGAGATCTGGAAACACCATATATTTT. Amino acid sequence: CAWRSGNTIYF.

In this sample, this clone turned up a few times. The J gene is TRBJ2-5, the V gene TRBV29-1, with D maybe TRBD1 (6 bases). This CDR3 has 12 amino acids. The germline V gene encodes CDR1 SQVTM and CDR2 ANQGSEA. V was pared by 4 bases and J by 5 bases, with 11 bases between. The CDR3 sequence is CSVGNREETQYF. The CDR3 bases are TGCAGCGTTGGAAACAGGGAGGAGACCCAGTACTTC.

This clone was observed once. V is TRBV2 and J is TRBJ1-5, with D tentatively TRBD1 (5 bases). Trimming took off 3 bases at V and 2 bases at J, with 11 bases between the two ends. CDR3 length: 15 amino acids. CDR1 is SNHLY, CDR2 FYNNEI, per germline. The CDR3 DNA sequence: TGTGCCAGCAGTGAGCAGAGACAGCGCAATCAGCCCCAGCATTTT. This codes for CASSEQRQRNQPQHF.

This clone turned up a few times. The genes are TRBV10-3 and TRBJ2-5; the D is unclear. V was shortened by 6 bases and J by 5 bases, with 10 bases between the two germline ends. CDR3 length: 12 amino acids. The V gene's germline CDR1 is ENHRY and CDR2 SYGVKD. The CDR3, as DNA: TGTGCCATCAGAGGTGTGGGGGAGACCCAGTACTTC. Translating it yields CAIRGVGETQYF.

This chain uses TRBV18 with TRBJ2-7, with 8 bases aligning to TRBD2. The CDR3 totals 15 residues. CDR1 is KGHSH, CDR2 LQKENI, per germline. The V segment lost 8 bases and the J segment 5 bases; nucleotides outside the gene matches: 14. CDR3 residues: CASTPGGPLAHEQYF. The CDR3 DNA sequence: TGTGCCAGCACCCCGGGGGGGCCGTTGGCCCACGAGCAGTACTTC.

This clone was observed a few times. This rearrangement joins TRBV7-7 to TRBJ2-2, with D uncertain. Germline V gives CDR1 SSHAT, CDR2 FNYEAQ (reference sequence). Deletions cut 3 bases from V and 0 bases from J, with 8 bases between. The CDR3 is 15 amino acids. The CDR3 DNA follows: TGTGCCAGCAGCTTCGGCAGCGCGAACACCGGGGAGCTGTTTTTT. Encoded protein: CASSFGSANTGELFF.

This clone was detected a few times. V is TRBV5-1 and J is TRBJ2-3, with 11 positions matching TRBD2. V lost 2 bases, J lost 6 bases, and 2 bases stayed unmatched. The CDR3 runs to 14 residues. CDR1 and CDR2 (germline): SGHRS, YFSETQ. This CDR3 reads CASSLGTSGDTQYF. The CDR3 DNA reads TGCGCCAGCAGCTTAGGGACTAGCGGCGATACGCAGTATTTT.

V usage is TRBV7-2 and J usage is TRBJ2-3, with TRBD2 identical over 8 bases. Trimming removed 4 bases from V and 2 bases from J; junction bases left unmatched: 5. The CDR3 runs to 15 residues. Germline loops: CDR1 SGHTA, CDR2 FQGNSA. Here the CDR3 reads CASSSSGLVTDTQYF. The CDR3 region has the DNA TGTGCCAGCAGCTCTAGCGGGCTAGTCACAGATACGCAGTATTTT.

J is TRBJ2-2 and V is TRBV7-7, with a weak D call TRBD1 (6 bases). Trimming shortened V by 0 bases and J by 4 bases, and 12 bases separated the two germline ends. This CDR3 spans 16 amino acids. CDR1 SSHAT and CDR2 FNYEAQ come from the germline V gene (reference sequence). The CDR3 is CASSLAGDKLTGELFF. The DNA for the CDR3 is TGTGCCAGCAGCTTAGCTGGGGACAAACTCACCGGGGAGCTGTTTTTT.

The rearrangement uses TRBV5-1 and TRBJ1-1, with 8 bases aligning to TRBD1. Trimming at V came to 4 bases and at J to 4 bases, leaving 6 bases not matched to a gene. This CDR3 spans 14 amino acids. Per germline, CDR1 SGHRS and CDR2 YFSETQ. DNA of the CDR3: TGCGCCAGCAGCATGGACAGGGTGGGCACTGAAGCTTTCTTT. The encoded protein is CASSMDRVGTEAFF.

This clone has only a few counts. The CDR3 reads CATSRDRDSTDTQYF. In nucleotides, the CDR3 is TGTGCCACCAGCAGAGATCGGGACAGCACAGATACGCAGTATTTT. The chain couples TRBV15 to TRBJ2-3; D possibly matches TRBD1 or TRBD2 (5 bases each). The CDR3 has 15 residues. The germline V and J ends were trimmed by 0 bases and 0 bases, with 7 bases remaining between them. Germline V gives CDR1 LNHNV, CDR2 YYDKDF (reference sequence).

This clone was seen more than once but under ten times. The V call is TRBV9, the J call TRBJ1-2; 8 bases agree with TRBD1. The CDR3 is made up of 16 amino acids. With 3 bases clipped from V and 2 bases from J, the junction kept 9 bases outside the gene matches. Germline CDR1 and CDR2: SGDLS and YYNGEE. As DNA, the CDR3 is TGTGCCAGCAGCGACGGACAGGGCACGGGGAACTATGGCTACACCTTC. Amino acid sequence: CASSDGQGTGNYGYTF.